The entry below gives a single T cell receptor (beta chain) sequence along with its context. Its specific antigen is unknown. No per-base quality is available; no much larger clone lies one base away. Genomic DNA was isolated from the sorted cells so that the TCRbeta CDR3 region could be sequenced. TCRbeta CDR3 regions were sequenced using the immunoSEQ Assay. The source is immuneACCESS, and TCRdb retained only in-frame sequences with V and J called. Part of the clones is not carried over; for the studies checked, unresolved V genes explain less than half of this, and the remainder is unexplained. The table for this sample lists roughly 87,000 clones; approximately 90% of them were counted only once. 0.6% to 0.75% of the sample is held by the ten biggest clonotypes. This entry comes from a study of OX40 agonist ivuxolimab in advanced cancers. Regarding the research as a whole: The costimulatory receptor OX40 (CD134) was targeted by ivuxolimab, a fully human IgG2 agonistic monoclonal antibody. Intravenous ivuxolimab was administered to patients every 2 weeks at six dose levels: 0.01, 0.1, 0.3, 1.5, 3 and 10 mg/kg. Of the approximately 50 dose-escalation patients, hepatocellular carcinoma was present in roughly 19, melanoma in roughly 15, renal cell carcinoma in 9 and head and neck cancer in 9. A male proportion of about 79% and a mean age of approximately 58 years, ranging from roughly 20 to 80, were recorded for the dose-escalation cohort. Prior anti-PD-1, anti-PD-L1 or anti-CTLA-4 therapy was permitted, and checkpoint inhibitors had been received by about 37% of dose-escalation patients. Partial responses occurred in three dose-escalation patients, of whom one had hepatocellular carcinoma and two had cutaneous melanoma. The purpose of peripheral TCRbeta sequencing was to test whether ivuxolimab changed TCR sequence diversity and led to clonal T-cell expansion. The paper describes the monotherapy dose-escalation part (N of about 47 patients) of the phase I trial of ivuxolimab. The paper as a whole reports these results and caveats: At doses from 0.1 to 3.0 mg/kg, clonal expansion was seen in both CD4+ and CD8+ blood T cells between baseline and week 6. In the 0.1-3.0 mg/kg groups, partial responders were among the patients with the lowest normalized peripheral clonal expansion, particularly in CD8+ T cells. The antigen specificity of the clonally expanded peripheral T cells was not determined. Low levels of normalized T-cell clonal expansion were also seen in some patients who did not respond. After ivuxolimab, CD8+ T cells had more expanded clones than CD4+ T cells on average.

Patients with a history of autoimmune disease or receiving systemic immunosuppression were excluded from the trial. In every dose cohort, peripheral blood was drawn for TCR sequencing at baseline, cycle 4 day 1, and cycle 7 day 1. Samples were obtained from an open-label, multicenter, first-in-human phase I dose-escalation trial of ivuxolimab. The trial enrolled adults with locally advanced or metastatic head and neck squamous cell, hepatocellular, melanoma or renal cell carcinoma. Before TCR sequencing, CD4+ T cells and CD8+ T cells were sorted from peripheral blood as separate populations. The CDR1 and CDR2 encoded by the germline V gene are SGHNT and YENEEA. Trimming accounts for 3 bases at V and 9 bases at J, while the number of junction bases matched to no gene is 7. Taken from cysteine to phenylalanine, the CDR3 has 15 residues. The CDR3 DNA has 45 bases and is translated from base 1.

The receptor chain draws on TRBV11-3 and TRBJ2-1, and 11 bases in between align with TRBD2. This TCR derives from an adult with an advanced solid tumor such as melanoma, head and neck, liver or kidney cancer. Sequences were derived from CD4+ or CD8+ T cells sorted from blood, sampled in a trial of the OX40 agonist ivuxolimab. The DNA sequence is TGTGCCAGCAGCTTGACTAGCGGGATCCGTGGTGAGCAGTTCTTC. Its protein product is CASSLTSGIRGEQFF.